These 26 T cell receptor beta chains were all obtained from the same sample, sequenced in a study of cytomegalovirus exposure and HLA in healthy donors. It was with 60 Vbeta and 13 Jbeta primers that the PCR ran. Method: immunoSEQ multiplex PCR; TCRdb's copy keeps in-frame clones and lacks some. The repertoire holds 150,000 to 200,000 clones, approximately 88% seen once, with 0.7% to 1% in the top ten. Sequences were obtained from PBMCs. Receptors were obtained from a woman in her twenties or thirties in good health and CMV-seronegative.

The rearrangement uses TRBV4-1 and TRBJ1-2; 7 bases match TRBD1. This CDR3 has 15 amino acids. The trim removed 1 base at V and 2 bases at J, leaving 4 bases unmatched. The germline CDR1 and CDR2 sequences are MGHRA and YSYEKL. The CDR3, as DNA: TGCGCCAGCAGCCAAGTGGAGGGGGCGAACTATGGCTACACCTTC. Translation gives CASSQVEGANYGYTF.

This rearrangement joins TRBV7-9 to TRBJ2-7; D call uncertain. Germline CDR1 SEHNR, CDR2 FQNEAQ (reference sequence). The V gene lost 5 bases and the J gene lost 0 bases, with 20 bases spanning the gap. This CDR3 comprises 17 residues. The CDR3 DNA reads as TGTGCCAGCAGCCTATTTCCTGGTCCGTCCTACTCCTACGAGCAGTACTTC. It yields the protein CASSLFPGPSYSYEQYF.

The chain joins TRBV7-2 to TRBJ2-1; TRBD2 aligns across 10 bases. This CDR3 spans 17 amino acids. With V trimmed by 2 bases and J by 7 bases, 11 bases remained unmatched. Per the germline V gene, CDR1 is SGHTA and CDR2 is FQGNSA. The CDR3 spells CASSLRPGLALKNEQFF. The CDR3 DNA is TGTGCCAGCAGCTTACGCCCGGGACTAGCGCTGAAAAATGAGCAGTTCTTC.

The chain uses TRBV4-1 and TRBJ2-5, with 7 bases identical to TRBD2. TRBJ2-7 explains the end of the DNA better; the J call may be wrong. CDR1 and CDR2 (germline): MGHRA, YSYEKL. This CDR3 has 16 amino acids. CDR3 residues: CASSQDSGGLSYEQYF. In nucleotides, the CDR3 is TGCGCCAGCAGCCAAGATTCGGGGGGACTCTCCTACGAGCAGTACTTC.

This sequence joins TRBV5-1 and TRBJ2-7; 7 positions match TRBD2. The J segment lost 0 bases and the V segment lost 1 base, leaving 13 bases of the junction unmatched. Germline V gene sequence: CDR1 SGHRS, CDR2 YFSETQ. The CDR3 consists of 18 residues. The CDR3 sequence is CASSLYGSGLGSSYEQYF. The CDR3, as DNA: TGCGCCAGCAGCTTGTATGGTAGCGGGCTCGGAAGCTCCTACGAGCAGTACTTC.

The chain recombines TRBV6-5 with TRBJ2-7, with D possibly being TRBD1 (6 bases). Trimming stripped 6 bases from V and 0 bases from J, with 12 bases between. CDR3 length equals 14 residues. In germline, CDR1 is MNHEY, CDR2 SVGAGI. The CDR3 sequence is CASRWTVSSYEQYF. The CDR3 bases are TGTGCCAGCAGGTGGACAGTGAGCTCCTACGAGCAGTACTTC.

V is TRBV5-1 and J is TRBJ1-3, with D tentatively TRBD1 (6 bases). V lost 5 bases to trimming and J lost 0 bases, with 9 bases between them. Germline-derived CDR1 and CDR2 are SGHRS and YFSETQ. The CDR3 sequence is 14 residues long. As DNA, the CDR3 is TGCGCCAGCAGATGGGGGCCCTCTGGAAACACCATATATTTT. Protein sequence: CASRWGPSGNTIYF.

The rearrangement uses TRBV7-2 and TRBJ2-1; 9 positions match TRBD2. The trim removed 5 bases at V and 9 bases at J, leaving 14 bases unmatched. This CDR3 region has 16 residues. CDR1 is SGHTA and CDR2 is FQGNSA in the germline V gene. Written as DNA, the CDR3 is TGTGCCAGCAGCCCCGGGGGTAGCGGGAGTTGGAGTGAGCAGTTCTTC. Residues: CASSPGGSGSWSEQFF.

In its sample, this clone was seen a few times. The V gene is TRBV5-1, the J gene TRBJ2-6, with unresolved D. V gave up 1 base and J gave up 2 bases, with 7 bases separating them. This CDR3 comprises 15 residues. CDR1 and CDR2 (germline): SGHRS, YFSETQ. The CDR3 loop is CASSLQATGANVLTF. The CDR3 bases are TGCGCCAGCAGCTTGCAGGCGACTGGGGCCAACGTCCTGACTTTC.

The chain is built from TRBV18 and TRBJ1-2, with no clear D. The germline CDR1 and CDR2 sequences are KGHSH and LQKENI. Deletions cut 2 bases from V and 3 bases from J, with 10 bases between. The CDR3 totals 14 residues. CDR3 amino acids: CASSPGQFDYGYTF. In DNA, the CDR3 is TGTGCCAGCTCACCAGGGCAGTTTGACTATGGCTACACCTTC. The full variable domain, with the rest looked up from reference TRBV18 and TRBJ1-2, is NAGVMQNPRHLVRRRGQEARLRCSPMKGHSHVYWYRQLPEEGLKFMVYLQKENIIDESGMPKERFSAEFPKEGPSILRIQQVVRGDSAAYFCASSPGQFDYGYTFGSGTRLTVV.

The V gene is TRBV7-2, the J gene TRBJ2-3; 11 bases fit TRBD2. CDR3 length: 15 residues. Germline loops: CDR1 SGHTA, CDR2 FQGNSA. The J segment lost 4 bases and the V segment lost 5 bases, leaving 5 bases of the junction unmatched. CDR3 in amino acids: CASSMGLAVADTQYF. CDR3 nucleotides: TGTGCCAGCAGCATGGGACTAGCGGTGGCAGATACGCAGTATTTT.

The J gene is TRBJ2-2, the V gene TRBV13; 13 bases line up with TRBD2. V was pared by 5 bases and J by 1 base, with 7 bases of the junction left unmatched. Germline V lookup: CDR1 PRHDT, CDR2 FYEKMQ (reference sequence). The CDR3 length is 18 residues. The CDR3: CASSVGTSGDGNTGELFF. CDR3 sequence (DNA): TGTGCCAGCAGCGTCGGGACTAGCGGGGATGGGAACACCGGGGAGCTGTTTTTT. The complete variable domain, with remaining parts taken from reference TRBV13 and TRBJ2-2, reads AAGVIQSPRHLIKEKRETATLKCYPIPRHDTVYWYQQGPGQDPQFLISFYEKMQSDKGSIPDRFSAQQFSDYHSELNMSSLELGDSALYFCASSVGTSGDGNTGELFFGEGSRLTVL.

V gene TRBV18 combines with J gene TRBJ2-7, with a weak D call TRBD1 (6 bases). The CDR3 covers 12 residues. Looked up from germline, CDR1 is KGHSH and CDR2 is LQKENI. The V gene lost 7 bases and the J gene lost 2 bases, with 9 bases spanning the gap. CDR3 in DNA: TGTGCCAGCTTCCGGGACACCTACGAGCAGTACTTC. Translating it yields CASFRDTYEQYF.

In DNA form, the CDR3 reads TGTGCCAGCAGCAAAGGGACAGACTACGAGCAGTACTTC. The encoded protein is CASSKGTDYEQYF. V usage is TRBV7-3 and J usage is TRBJ2-7; TRBD1 matches at 7 bases. With V trimmed by 5 bases and J by 3 bases, 4 bases remained unmatched. CDR3 length equals 13 residues. Germline V gene sequence: CDR1 SGHTA, CDR2 FQGTGA.

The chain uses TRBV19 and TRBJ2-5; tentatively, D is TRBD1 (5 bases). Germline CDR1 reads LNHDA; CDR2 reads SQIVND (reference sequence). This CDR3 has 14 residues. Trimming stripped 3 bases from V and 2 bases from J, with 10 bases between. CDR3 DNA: TGTGCCAGTAGTATGGGCAGGGCGCAAGAGACCCAGTACTTC. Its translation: CASSMGRAQETQYF.

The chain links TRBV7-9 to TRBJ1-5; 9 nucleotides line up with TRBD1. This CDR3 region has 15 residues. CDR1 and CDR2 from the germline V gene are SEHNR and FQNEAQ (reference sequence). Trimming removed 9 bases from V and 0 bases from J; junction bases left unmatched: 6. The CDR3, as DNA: TGTGCCAGTGGACAGGGGCGTAATAGCAATCAGCCCCAGCATTTT. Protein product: CASGQGRNSNQPQHF.

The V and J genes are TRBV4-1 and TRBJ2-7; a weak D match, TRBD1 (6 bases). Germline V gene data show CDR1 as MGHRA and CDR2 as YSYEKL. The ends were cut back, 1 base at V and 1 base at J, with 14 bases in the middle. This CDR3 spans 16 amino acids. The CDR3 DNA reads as TGCGCCAGCAGCCAAGTACCCAGGGGACGGTCCTACGAGCAGTACTTC. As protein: CASSQVPRGRSYEQYF.

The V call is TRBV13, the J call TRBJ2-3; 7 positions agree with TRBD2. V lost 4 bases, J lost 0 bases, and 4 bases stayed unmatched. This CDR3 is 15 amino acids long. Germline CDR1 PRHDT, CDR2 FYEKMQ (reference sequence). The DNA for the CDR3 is TGTGCCAGCAGCTCGCCGGGACTAAGCACAGATACGCAGTATTTT. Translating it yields CASSSPGLSTDTQYF.

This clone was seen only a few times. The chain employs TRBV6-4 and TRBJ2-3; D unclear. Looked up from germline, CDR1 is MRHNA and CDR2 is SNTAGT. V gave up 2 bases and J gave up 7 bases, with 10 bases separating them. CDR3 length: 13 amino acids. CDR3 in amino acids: CASSDLSTNTQYF. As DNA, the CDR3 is TGTGCCAGCAGTGACCTAAGTACTAATACGCAGTATTTT.

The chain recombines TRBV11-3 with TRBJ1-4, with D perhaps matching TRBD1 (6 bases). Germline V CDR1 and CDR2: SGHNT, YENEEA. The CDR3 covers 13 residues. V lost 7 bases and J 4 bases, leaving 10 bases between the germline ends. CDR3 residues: CASIQGFNEKLFF. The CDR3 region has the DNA TGTGCCAGCATCCAGGGGTTTAATGAAAAACTGTTTTTT.

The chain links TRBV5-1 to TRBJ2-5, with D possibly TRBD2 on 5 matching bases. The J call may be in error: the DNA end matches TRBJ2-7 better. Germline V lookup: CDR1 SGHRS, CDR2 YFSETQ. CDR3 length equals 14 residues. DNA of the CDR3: TGCGCCAGCAGCTTGGTAGGAAGCGGAAACGAGCAGTACTTC. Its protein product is CASSLVGSGNEQYF.

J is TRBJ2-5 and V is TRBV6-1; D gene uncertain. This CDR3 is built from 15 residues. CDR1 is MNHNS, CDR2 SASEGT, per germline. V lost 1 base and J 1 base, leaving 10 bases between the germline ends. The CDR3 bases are TGTGCCAGCAGTGAAGGACACCATACCCAAGAGACCCAGTACTTC. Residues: CASSEGHHTQETQYF.

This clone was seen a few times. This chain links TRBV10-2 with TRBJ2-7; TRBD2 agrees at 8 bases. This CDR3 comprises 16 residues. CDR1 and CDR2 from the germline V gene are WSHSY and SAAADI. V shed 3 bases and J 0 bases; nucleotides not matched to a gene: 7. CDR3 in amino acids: CASSDASGGHSYEQYF. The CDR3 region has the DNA TGCGCCAGCAGTGACGCCAGCGGGGGTCACTCCTACGAGCAGTACTTC.

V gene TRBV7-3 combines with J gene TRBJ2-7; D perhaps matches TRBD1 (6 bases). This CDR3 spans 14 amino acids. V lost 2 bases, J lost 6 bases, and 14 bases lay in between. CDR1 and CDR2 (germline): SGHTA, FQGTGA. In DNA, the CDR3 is TGTGCCAGCAGCTTATCAGGGGCGGTCAGCGAGCAGTACTTC. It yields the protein CASSLSGAVSEQYF.

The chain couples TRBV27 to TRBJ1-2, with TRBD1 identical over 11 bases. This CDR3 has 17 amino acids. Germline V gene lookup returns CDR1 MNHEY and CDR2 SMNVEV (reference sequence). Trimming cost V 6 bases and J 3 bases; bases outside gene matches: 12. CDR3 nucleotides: TGTGCCAGCAGACCGAATATCCGGACAGGGGGCGACTATGGCTACACCTTC. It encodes CASRPNIRTGGDYGYTF.

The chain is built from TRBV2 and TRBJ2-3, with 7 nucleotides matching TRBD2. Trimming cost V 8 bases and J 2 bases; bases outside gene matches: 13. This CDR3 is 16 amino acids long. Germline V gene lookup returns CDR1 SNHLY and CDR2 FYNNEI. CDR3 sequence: CASGRSGGTNTDTQYF. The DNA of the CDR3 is TGTGCCAGCGGACGATCGGGGGGTACGAACACAGATACGCAGTATTTT.